A single sample is the source of the 27 T cell receptor beta chains below, sequenced in a study of blood T cell repertoires in COVID-19. Only in-frame clones appear in the TCRdb table, and some are missing; sequencing was by immunoSEQ multiplex PCR. The table shows just under 250,000 clones, with around 89% occurring only once. What was sequenced was PBMCs or T cells enriched from blood (not recorded which). Source of these receptors: a woman aged 30 to 39 who had recovered from COVID-19.

V and J are TRBV28 and TRBJ2-1, with 10 bases identical to TRBD2. There are 17 residues in the CDR3. Looked up from germline, CDR1 is MDHEN and CDR2 is SYDVKM. The trim removed 3 bases at V and 1 base at J, leaving 6 bases unmatched. CDR3 residues: CASSFLLAGGSYNEQFF. The DNA of the CDR3 is TGTGCCAGCAGTTTCTTGTTAGCGGGAGGATCCTACAATGAGCAGTTCTTC.

The rearrangement uses TRBV5-4 and TRBJ1-2, with no clear D. The CDR3 loop spans 13 amino acids. V was clipped by 0 bases and J by 5 bases, with 8 bases between them. The germline V gene encodes CDR1 SGHNT and CDR2 YYREEE (reference sequence). The CDR3 region is CASSLVGGYGYTF. CDR3 coding DNA: TGTGCCAGCAGCTTGGTGGGAGGATATGGCTACACCTTC.

V and J are TRBV7-2 and TRBJ1-2; D perhaps matches TRBD1 (5 bases). The V end was cut by 1 base, the J end by 3 bases, with 9 bases between. This CDR3 is built from 14 residues. Looked up from germline, CDR1 is SGHTA and CDR2 is FQGNSA. The CDR3 loop is CASSLEWGDYGYTF. DNA for the CDR3: TGTGCCAGCAGCTTAGAATGGGGCGACTATGGCTACACCTTC.

The CDR3 spells CASSPMGGAYEKLFF. The CDR3 bases are TGTGCCAGCAGCCCGATGGGGGGTGCGTATGAAAAACTGTTTTTT. The rearrangement links TRBV7-9 to TRBJ1-4; perhaps TRBD1 as D (5 bases). V gave up 5 bases and J gave up 6 bases, with 16 bases separating them. CDR1 is SEHNR and CDR2 is FQNEAQ in the germline V gene (reference sequence). The CDR3 length is 15 residues. The whole variable domain, filled in from reference TRBV7-9 and TRBJ1-4, reads DTGVSQNPRHKITKRGQNVTFRCDPISEHNRLYWYRQTLGQGPEFLTYFQNEAQLEKSRLLSDRFSAERPKGSFSTLEIQRTEQGDSAMYLCASSPMGGAYEKLFFGSGTQLSVL.

This clone occurred once. The genes are TRBV28 and TRBJ2-1; 10 bases agree with TRBD2. This CDR3 comprises 16 residues. CDR1 and CDR2 from the germline V gene are MDHEN and SYDVKM. Trimming at V came to 6 bases and at J to 2 bases, leaving 7 bases not matched to a gene. CDR3 sequence (DNA): TGTGCCAGCAGCGCCTCCGGACTAGCGGCCTACAATGAGCAGTTCTTC. Residues: CASSASGLAAYNEQFF.

The chain has TRBV4-3 and TRBJ2-1, with a tentative D call TRBD1 (8 bases). The germline V gene encodes CDR1 LGHNA and CDR2 YSLEER. The length of the CDR3 is 17 residues. The ends were cut back, 4 bases at V and 6 bases at J, with 22 bases in the middle. The CDR3 DNA sequence: TGCGCCAGCAGCCGAGGAAGCGGGACAGGTCCGCGCAATGAGCAGTTCTTC. Amino acid sequence: CASSRGSGTGPRNEQFF.

J is TRBJ1-1 and V is TRBV28; D not resolved. Trimming left V 6 bases short and J 1 base short, with 6 bases between. This CDR3 is 12 amino acids long. The germline V gene has CDR1 MDHEN and CDR2 SYDVKM. The CDR3 protein is CASSLANTEAFF. In nucleotides, the CDR3 is TGTGCCAGCAGCCTAGCGAACACTGAAGCTTTCTTT.

The chain recombines TRBV28 with TRBJ2-4, with D possibly TRBD2 on 6 matching bases. CDR1 is MDHEN, CDR2 SYDVKM, per germline. The CDR3 sequence is 14 residues long. V lost 11 bases and J 6 bases, leaving 20 bases between the germline ends. The CDR3 protein is CASGRPGTLNIQYF. The CDR3 nucleotides read TGTGCCTCCGGCCGGCCCGGGACTTTAAACATTCAGTACTTC.

The chain has TRBV5-6 and TRBJ2-3, with TRBD2 as a possible D gene (6 bases). The CDR3 totals 16 residues. Germline CDR1 and CDR2: SGHDT and YYEEEE. Trimming left V 4 bases short and J 0 bases short, with 15 bases between. CDR3 DNA: TGTGCCAGCAGCACTGAGGCGGGACGTAGCACAGATACGCAGTATTTT. This sequence encodes CASSTEAGRSTDTQYF.

The chain is built from TRBV27 and TRBJ2-5; D gene ambiguous. The germline gives CDR1 MNHEY, CDR2 SMNVEV (reference sequence). Trimming shortened V by 5 bases and J by 4 bases, and 11 bases separated the two germline ends. The CDR3 runs to 13 residues. CDR3 sequence (DNA): TGTGCCAGCAGTCCCGCGGCAAGAGAGACCCAGTACTTC. Amino acids: CASSPAARETQYF.

This clone appeared a single time. The V call is TRBV5-1, the J call TRBJ2-1; 7 nucleotides match TRBD2. Germline values: CDR1 SGHRS, CDR2 YFSETQ. The junction had 7 bases not matched to a gene; V was cut back by 0 bases and J by 7 bases. CDR3 size: 15 residues. The CDR3 here is CASSLGSGVDNEQFF. DNA of the CDR3: TGCGCCAGCAGCTTGGGCAGCGGGGTCGATAATGAGCAGTTCTTC.

The chain is built from TRBV18 and TRBJ1-1, with TRBD1 identical over 9 bases. Trimming removed 1 base from V and 5 bases from J; junction bases left unmatched: 5. The CDR3 contains 15 residues. Germline V CDR1 and CDR2: KGHSH, LQKENI. The CDR3 nucleotides read TGTGCCAGCTCACCACAGGGACAGGGAGGGACTGAAGCTTTCTTT. It codes for CASSPQGQGGTEAFF.

This clone came up once. V and J are TRBV28 and TRBJ2-1, with 11 bases fitting TRBD2. Trimming at V came to 4 bases and at J to 4 bases, leaving 6 bases not matched to a gene. CDR3 length: 16 residues. Germline V gene sequence: CDR1 MDHEN, CDR2 SYDVKM. The CDR3 protein is CASSSTTSGVYNEQFF. As DNA, the CDR3 is TGTGCCAGCAGTTCCACGACTAGCGGGGTTTACAATGAGCAGTTCTTC.

This rearrangement joins TRBV5-1 to TRBJ2-3, with 9 bases lining up with TRBD1. The germline CDR1 and CDR2 sequences are SGHRS and YFSETQ. The CDR3 runs 20 residues. V dropped 0 bases and J dropped 0; count of bases not matched to a gene: 14. CDR3 residues: CASSLGRSHLGQGSTDTQYF. CDR3 sequence (DNA): TGCGCCAGCAGCTTGGGAAGATCACACCTAGGACAGGGGAGCACAGATACGCAGTATTTT.

This chain links TRBV19 with TRBJ2-7; 7 bases agree with TRBD1. The CDR3 runs to 14 residues. The germline gives CDR1 LNHDA, CDR2 SQIVND (reference sequence). The V and J ends lost 5 bases and 3 bases, in that order; junction bases with no gene match: 7. CDR3 sequence: CASSSRTGIYEQYF. CDR3 sequence (DNA): TGTGCCAGTAGTTCCCGGACAGGTATCTACGAGCAGTACTTC.

The chain joins TRBV6-2 or TRBV6-3 to TRBJ2-5; D is ambiguous. Germline-derived CDR1 and CDR2 are MNHEY and SVGEGT. The V gene lost 2 bases and the J gene lost 4 bases, with 8 bases spanning the gap. The CDR3 length is 13 residues. CDR3 nucleotides: TGTGCCAGCAGTTACGTAATGAGAGAGACCCAGTACTTC. Translating gives CASSYVMRETQYF.

The chain uses TRBV2 and TRBJ1-5; D gene ambiguous. The germline CDR1 and CDR2 sequences are SNHLY and FYNNEI. This CDR3 comprises 14 residues. The V gene lost 2 bases and the J gene lost 1 base, with 6 bases spanning the gap. The CDR3 spells CASSELGSNQPQHF. The CDR3, as DNA: TGTGCCAGCAGTGAATTGGGCAGCAATCAGCCCCAGCATTTT.

This clone appeared a few times. This chain uses TRBV28 with TRBJ2-2; TRBD2 aligns across 9 bases. Germline V gives CDR1 MDHEN, CDR2 SYDVKM. The CDR3 is 14 amino acids. Germline trimming cut 8 bases from V and 7 bases from J; bases unmatched to any gene: 8. The CDR3 DNA reads as TGTGCCAGCCATAGCGGGAGTAGACGCGGGGAGCTGTTTTTT. Its protein product is CASHSGSRRGELFF.

This chain connects TRBV28 to TRBJ2-3, with 11 bases that match TRBD2. V was clipped by 4 bases and J by 3 bases; unmatched bases: 6. The CDR3 is made up of 16 amino acids. Germline CDR1 and CDR2: MDHEN and SYDVKM. The CDR3 is CASSSGLAASTDTQYF. The CDR3 coding sequence is TGTGCCAGCAGTTCGGGACTAGCGGCCTCGACAGATACGCAGTATTTT.

The gene calls are TRBV5-1 and TRBJ1-2; D is undetermined. Germline V gene data show CDR1 as SGHRS and CDR2 as YFSETQ. The CDR3 contains 12 residues. V was trimmed by 1 base and J by 4 bases, leaving 5 bases between them. DNA for the CDR3: TGCGCCAGCAGCTTGAGCACCTATGGCTACACCTTC. Translation gives CASSLSTYGYTF.

The chain has TRBV9 and TRBJ2-2; 8 nucleotides align to TRBD1. With V trimmed by 6 bases and J by 4 bases, 8 bases remained unmatched. Germline V gene data show CDR1 as SGDLS and CDR2 as YYNGEE. The CDR3 is 15 amino acids. CDR3 sequence (DNA): TGTGCCAGCACCCGTGGACAGGGTGTCACCGGGGAGCTGTTTTTT. Its translation is CASTRGQGVTGELFF.

The chain uses TRBV11-2 and TRBJ2-7, with TRBD1 matching 10 bases. Germline V gives CDR1 SGHAT, CDR2 FQNNGV. This CDR3 has 15 residues. Germline trimming cut 7 bases from V and 4 bases from J; bases unmatched to any gene: 10. The CDR3 protein is CASTGTGQGTYEQYF. For the CDR3, the DNA is TGTGCCAGCACCGGAACGGGACAGGGGACATACGAGCAGTACTTC.

This rearrangement joins TRBV7-9 to TRBJ1-3; maybe TRBD1 (6 bases). The germline V gene encodes CDR1 SEHNR and CDR2 FQNEAQ (reference sequence). V was clipped by 8 bases and J by 0 bases, with 8 bases between them. CDR3 length: 13 amino acids. The CDR3 region is CASQGRSGNTIYF. Here the CDR3 DNA reads TGTGCCAGCCAGGGGCGCTCTGGAAACACCATATATTTT.

The genes are TRBV30 and TRBJ1-3; TRBD1 matches at 7 bases. The CDR3 length is 15 residues. Losses at the gene ends were 0 bases for V and 2 bases for J; bases not matched to a gene: 4. Germline CDR1 GTSNPN, CDR2 SVGIG (reference sequence). The CDR3 coding sequence is TGTGCCTGGAGTGTAGGAACAGGGGCTGGAAACACCATATATTTT. This gives the protein CAWSVGTGAGNTIYF. Together with reference TRBV30 and TRBJ1-3, the CDR3 gives the full variable domain: SQTIHQWPATLVQPVGSPLSLECTVEGTSNPNLYWYRQAAGRGLQLLFYSVGIGQISSEVPQNLSASRPQDRQFILSSKKLLLSDSGFYLCAWSVGTGAGNTIYFGEGSWLTVV.

This clone was observed once. This chain joins TRBV7-3 and TRBJ1-1; D might be TRBD1 (6 bases). Trimming left V 6 bases short and J 5 bases short, with 13 bases between. From germline, CDR1 is SGHTA and CDR2 FQGTGA. The CDR3 is 13 amino acids. CDR3 nucleotide sequence: TGTGCCAGCAGTTTGAGAGGGACAACTGAAGCTTTCTTT. Protein product: CASSLRGTTEAFF.

The gene calls are TRBV5-8 and TRBJ2-5; 12 bases align to TRBD1. This CDR3 comprises 15 residues. The V gene end was trimmed by 4 bases and the J gene end by 4 bases; junction bases not matched to a gene: 5. Germline assignment: CDR1 SGHTS and CDR2 YDEGEE. This CDR3 reads CASSGDRGLGETQYF. The CDR3 DNA follows: TGTGCCAGCAGCGGGGACAGGGGGCTGGGAGAGACCCAGTACTTC.

The V and J genes are TRBV4-2 and TRBJ1-4, with 10 bases lining up with TRBD1. The CDR3 is made up of 15 amino acids. Germline lookup yields CDR1 LGHNA and CDR2 YNFKEQ. V was clipped by 4 bases and J by 8 bases; unmatched bases: 7. Here the CDR3 reads CASSLSRDRGEKLFF. The CDR3 bases are TGTGCCAGCAGCCTATCCCGGGACAGGGGCGAAAAACTGTTTTTT.